Included here is one T cell receptor (beta chain) sequence, with context. In the authors' methods: Estimation of nucleated cell counts relied on the amplification of reference gene primers. Measured with immunoSEQ multiplex PCR; TCRdb has only the in-frame clones, and not every one. Clone size and V and J calls were adopted from that table, with D and trimming inferred from the DNA. Of about 77,000 clones in the sample, 75% to 90% were seen once. The data belong to a study of blood T cell repertoires in COVID-19. Background on the study: Acute-phase and convalescent COVID-19 samples originated in the United States, Italy and Spain. T cells, B-cell-depleted T cells, or PBMCs provided the cDNA or gDNA that served as material.

Germline CDR1 and CDR2: LGHDT and YNNKEL (reference sequence). CDR3 length equals 15 residues. V lost 4 bases and J 1 base, leaving 10 bases between the germline ends. The sequenced sample was peripheral blood. The chain links TRBV3-1 (or the pseudogene TRBV3-2) to TRBJ2-2, with D perhaps matching TRBD1 (6 bases). The source of this sequence is a woman aged 70-85 years with acute or convalescent COVID-19. In nucleotides, the CDR3 is TGTGCCAGCAGCCCTGCGACAGGGAACACCGGGGAGCTGTTTTTT. Its protein is CASSPATGNTGELFF.